This is a list of T cell receptor beta chains from one sample in a study of T-cell memory formation after mild COVID-19. TCRdb re-called the 5' RACE reads with MiXCR, one entry per CDR3 protein. The sample carries about 320,000 distinct CDR3 sequences, about 13% recorded once. Sequencing was carried out using PBMCs or a T cell subset sorted from them (not recorded which). Receptor source: a man younger than 35 who had mild COVID-19 (a few samples of this study predate the infection). Cell type and time point are not known. Both conserved end residues are part of each CDR3. The order of the fields is clone size, V gene, D gene, J gene, CDR3 protein, CDR3 DNA. The D gene is left open where the match is weak. Rows may omit the clone size; those that give it use once, few, many or a size class.

>few|TRBV11-2|-|TRBJ2-3
CASSTPWGDGGDTQYF
TGTGCCAGCAGCACCCCCTGGGGTGACGGAGGGGATACGCAGTATTTT
>-|TRBV4-1|-|TRBJ2-5
CASSQESSGIGTQYF
TGCGCCAGCAGCCAAGAGAGTTCAGGGATCGGGACCCAGTACTTC
>-|TRBV28|-|TRBJ1-2
CASSLGQGYTF
TGTGCCAGCAGTTTGGGGCAGGGCTACACCTTC
>-|TRBV3-1|TRBD1|TRBJ1-4
CASSQGQSYATNEKLFF
TGTGCCAGCAGCCAGGGACAGTCCTATGCAACTAATGAAAAACTGTTTTTT
>few|TRBV7-6|-|TRBJ2-2
CASSSTPGELFF
TGTGCCAGCAGCTCGACTCCCGGGGAGCTGTTTTTT
>few|TRBV7-2|-|TRBJ2-1
CASSPLWGGASYNEQFF
TGTGCCAGCAGCCCCCTTTGGGGGGGGGCGAGCTACAATGAGCAGTTCTTC
>few|TRBV6-5|-|TRBJ1-2
CASSLLLSTGHTHGYTF
TGTGCCAGCAGTTTACTCTTGAGTACGGGCCACACGCATGGCTACACCTTC
>-|TRBV7-6|-|TRBJ1-3
CASSRQQGTGNTIYF
TGTGCCAGCAGTCGTCAACAGGGTACTGGAAACACCATATATTTT
>few|TRBV6-2/TRBV6-3|-|TRBJ1-5
CASSKSGPGQPQHF
TGTGCCAGCAGCAAGTCTGGGCCCGGTCAGCCCCAGCATTTT
>-|TRBV18|-|TRBJ1-5
CASSPWAGERDQPQHF
TGTGCCAGCTCACCATGGGCCGGGGAGAGGGATCAGCCCCAGCATTTT
>few|TRBV4-3|-|TRBJ2-3
CASSPLGGGDTQYF
TGCGCCAGCAGCCCCCTGGGGGGAGGAGATACGCAGTATTTT
>-|TRBV19|TRBD1|TRBJ2-2
CASSSVGQGQKELFF
TGTGCCAGTAGTAGCGTCGGACAGGGGCAGAAGGAGCTGTTTTTT
>few|TRBV15|-|TRBJ2-5
CATGNLDQETQYF
TGTGCCACCGGAAATCTAGACCAAGAGACCCAGTACTTC